A single sample is the source of the 22 T cell receptor beta chains below, sequenced in a study of blood T cells in healthy people across ages. A second roughly 6 to 11 cycle PCR used barcoded and J-beta primers. TCRdb ran MiXCR on the 5' RACE reads and lists one entry per CDR3 protein. The sample has 800,000 or so distinct CDR3 sequences, 20% to 25% seen once. The same data also went into a second study, on T cells of mothers and their children.

The sequencing sample was made of blood. The receptors shown here come from a boy younger than 18 in good health.

Turning to this clonotype: Relative to the germline gene, one junction end is altered; a read error may explain this. The J gene is TRBJ2-3, the V gene TRBV12-3 or TRBV12-4; 7 bases match TRBD1. The CDR3 has 16 residues. For the CDR3, the DNA is TGCGCCAGCAGTGAATACGGGACAGCCATCACAGATACGCAGTATTTT. The encoded protein is CASSEYGTAITDTQYF.

The rearrangement uses TRBV11-1 and TRBJ2-7; D may correspond to TRBD1 or TRBD2 (6 bases each). With 5 bases removed from V and 2 bases from J, the gap between germline ends came to 19 bases. CDR3 length equals 16 residues. Germline V gene lookup returns CDR1 SGHAT and CDR2 FQDESV (reference sequence). Here the CDR3 DNA reads TGTGCCAGCAGCGGGGAGGACAGCGGGCCCACCTACGAGCAGTACTTC. Translation gives CASSGEDSGPTYEQYF.

About this clonotype: The missing conserved phenylalanine or tryptophan at the end of this CDR3 makes a read error likely. The V call is TRBV12-3 or TRBV12-4, the J call TRBJ1-2; no clear D gene. This CDR3 has 13 residues. In nucleotides, the CDR3 is TGTGCCAGCAGTTTTGAGTCACGTTATGACTACACCTTG. Its translation is CASSFESRYDYTL.

The V call is TRBV29-1, the J call TRBJ1-4, with D unclear. CDR3 size: 12 residues. The V end lost 4 bases, the J end lost 3 bases, and 6 bases lay between the germline ends. Germline V gives CDR1 SQVTM, CDR2 ANQGSEA. Here the CDR3 DNA reads TGCAGCGTTGTATCGGCTAATGAAAAACTGTTTTTT. Encoded protein: CSVVSANEKLFF.

The chain joins TRBV20-1 to TRBJ2-7; D ambiguous. V lost 0 bases and J 0 bases, leaving 15 bases between the germline ends. CDR3 length: 16 amino acids. Looked up from germline, CDR1 is DFQATT and CDR2 is SNEGSKA (reference sequence). In DNA form, the CDR3 reads TGCAGTGCTAGAGATGAATGGCTAGAAAGCTCCTACGAGCAGTACTTC. This codes for CSARDEWLESSYEQYF.

The sample holds a few counts of this clonotype. The genes are TRBV3-1 and TRBJ1-3; unclear D gene. V lost 1 base and J lost 0, with 10 bases in between. This CDR3 has 16 amino acids. Germline CDR1 and CDR2: LGHDT and YNNKEL (reference sequence). Here the CDR3 reads CASSQVGLSSGNTIYF. CDR3 DNA sequence: TGTGCCAGCAGCCAAGTCGGTTTGAGCTCTGGAAACACCATATATTTT. Filled out from reference TRBV3-1 and TRBJ1-3, the complete variable domain reads DTAVSQTPKYLVTQMGNDKSIKCEQNLGHDTMYWYKQDSKKFLKIMFSYNNKELIINETVPNRFSPKSPDKAHLNLHINSLELGDSAVYFCASSQVGLSSGNTIYFGEGSWLTVV.

This clonotype was counted a few times. The gene calls are TRBV20-1 and TRBJ2-7, with 9 bases matching TRBD1. CDR1 and CDR2 (germline): DFQATT, SNEGSKA (reference sequence). V gave up 5 bases and J gave up 2 bases; unmatched junction bases: 7. The CDR3 is made up of 14 amino acids. As DNA, the CDR3 is TGCAGTGCTTTAACTCGGGACAGGGCCTACGAGCAGTACTTC. Its protein product is CSALTRDRAYEQYF.

This clonotype has a handful of counts. This chain uses TRBV25-1 with TRBJ1-6; D is perhaps TRBD1 (5 bases). V lost 3 bases to trimming and J lost 9 bases, with 12 bases between them. The CDR3 is made up of 14 amino acids. The germline gives CDR1 MGHDK, CDR2 SYGVNS. CDR3 protein: CASSDPRGGSPLHF. CDR3 nucleotides: TGTGCCAGCAGTGACCCCCGGGGGGGTTCACCCCTCCACTTT.

CDR3 in DNA: TGTGCCAGCAGTCCCACAGCCACGAGCACAGATACGCAGTATTTT. Protein sequence: CASSPTATSTDTQYF. The genes are TRBV28 and TRBJ2-3; D is unclear. Trimming stripped 5 bases from V and 0 bases from J, with 12 bases between. From germline, CDR1 is MDHEN and CDR2 SYDVKM. There are 15 residues in the CDR3.

This clonotype was picked up a small number of times. This chain connects TRBV4-3 to TRBJ1-1, with D hard to call. Trimming removed 0 bases from V and 1 base from J, with 9 bases in between. The CDR3 is 15 amino acids. Germline V gives CDR1 LGHNA, CDR2 YSLEER. CDR3 sequence reads: CASSQDWGTNTEAFF. In DNA, the CDR3 is TGCGCCAGCAGCCAAGATTGGGGAACGAACACTGAAGCTTTCTTT.

Remarks on this clonotype: Since the CDR3 does not end with the conserved phenylalanine or tryptophan, this likely comes from a read error. The rearrangement uses TRBV7-3 and TRBJ2-5; tentatively, D is TRBD2 (6 bases). Matching the DNA end better, TRBJ2-1 makes the J call doubtful. Looked up from germline, CDR1 is SGHTA and CDR2 is FQGTGA. The length of the CDR3 is 15 residues. In nucleotides, the CDR3 is TGTGCCAGCAGCTTACTCGGGGGATCGTACAATGAGCAGTTCCTC. This sequence encodes CASSLLGGSYNEQFL.

This clonotype was picked up a small number of times. The chain is built from TRBV28 and TRBJ1-4; D might be TRBD1 (6 bases). Per germline, CDR1 MDHEN and CDR2 SYDVKM. This CDR3 is 17 amino acids long. V lost 4 bases to trimming and J lost 0 bases, with 15 bases between them. CDR3 region: CASSSFDRRSTNEKLFF. CDR3 coding DNA: TGTGCCAGCAGTTCATTCGACAGGCGATCAACTAATGAAAAACTGTTTTTT.

This clonotype was seen only a few times. The chain joins TRBV20-1 to TRBJ1-1; weak D call: TRBD1 (6 bases). CDR1 and CDR2 from the germline V gene are DFQATT and SNEGSKA (reference sequence). The V end was cut by 0 bases, the J end by 1 base, with 12 bases between. This CDR3 is built from 15 residues. The CDR3 bases are TGCAGTGCTAGAGACGCTGGGACACCGAACACTGAAGCTTTCTTT. Translated: CSARDAGTPNTEAFF.

This clonotype was found a few times. The chain joins TRBV5-1 to TRBJ2-3; 9 nucleotides line up with TRBD2. Per the germline V gene, CDR1 is SGHRS and CDR2 is YFSETQ. V lost 4 bases and J lost 3; bases outside the gene matches: 9. This CDR3 comprises 16 residues. In nucleotides, the CDR3 is TGCGCCAGCAGCGTCGCGGGAGGGCCGTTTACAGATACGCAGTATTTT. Translating it yields CASSVAGGPFTDTQYF.

This clonotype has only a few counts. This chain uses TRBV11-2 with TRBJ2-1; D could derive from TRBD1 or TRBD2 (5 bases each). Per the germline V gene, CDR1 is SGHAT and CDR2 is FQNNGV. CDR3 size: 15 residues. Trimming removed 0 bases from V and 9 bases from J, with 15 bases in between. CDR3 residues: CASSLEGPGGSEQFF. In nucleotides, the CDR3 is TGTGCCAGCAGCTTAGAGGGGCCAGGAGGATCTGAGCAGTTCTTC. Together with reference TRBV11-2 and TRBJ2-1, the CDR3 gives the full variable domain: EAGVAQSPRYKIIEKRQSVAFWCNPISGHATLYWYQQILGQGPKLLIQFQNNGVVDDSQLPKDRFSAERLKGVDSTLKIQPAKLEDSAVYLCASSLEGPGGSEQFFGPGTRLTVL.

The V and J genes are TRBV7-3 and TRBJ2-1; D possibly corresponds to TRBD2 (6 bases). Trimming removed 1 base at V and 2 bases at J, with 12 bases between. This CDR3 has 16 residues. The germline V gene encodes CDR1 SGHTA and CDR2 FQGTGA. The CDR3 loop reads CASSLIRGETYNEQFF. CDR3 in DNA: TGTGCCAGCAGCTTAATCCGCGGGGAGACCTACAATGAGCAGTTCTTC.

V is TRBV6-6 and J is TRBJ1-4; D is ambiguous. CDR3 length: 13 residues. Germline CDR1 and CDR2: MNHNY and SVGAGI (reference sequence). V lost 7 bases to trimming and J lost 6 bases, with 12 bases between them. The CDR3 DNA reads as TGTGCCAGCAAGAATTTCGGGGATGAAAAACTGTTTTTT. Protein: CASKNFGDEKLFF.

V usage is TRBV20-1 and J usage is TRBJ2-3; 9 nucleotides agree with TRBD1. Germline trimming cut 4 bases from V and 2 bases from J; bases unmatched to any gene: 7. Germline CDR1 is DFQATT and CDR2 is SNEGSKA (reference sequence). The CDR3 runs to 15 residues. The CDR3 loop reads CSANSNRGHTDTQYF. CDR3 DNA: TGCAGTGCTAACTCGAACAGGGGGCACACAGATACGCAGTATTTT.

The rearrangement joins TRBV9 to TRBJ2-5; TRBD1 might be the D (5 bases). CDR1 is SGDLS and CDR2 is YYNGEE in the germline V gene. The CDR3 runs 13 residues. Trimming removed 6 bases at V and 2 bases at J, with 11 bases between. The CDR3 loop reads CASTGQKQETQYF. As DNA, the CDR3 is TGTGCCAGCACAGGGCAGAAACAAGAGACCCAGTACTTC.

This clonotype was seen only a few times. The chain is built from TRBV14 and TRBJ2-1; D possibly corresponds to TRBD2 (6 bases). Trimming left V 4 bases short and J 0 bases short, with 7 bases between. CDR1 is SGHDN, CDR2 FVKESK, per germline. This CDR3 has 14 amino acids. The CDR3, as DNA: TGTGCCAGCAGCCGACTAGTCTCCTACAATGAGCAGTTCTTC. Its translation is CASSRLVSYNEQFF.

This clonotype was found a few times. The genes are TRBV20-1 and TRBJ2-3, with a weak D call TRBD1 (5 bases). CDR3 length equals 15 residues. Germline CDR1 reads DFQATT; CDR2 reads SNEGSKA (reference sequence). Trimming took off 5 bases at V and 3 bases at J, with 18 bases between the two ends. The CDR3 DNA follows: TGCAGTGCTCCGCCCCCCACCTCAGGGACAGATACGCAGTATTTT. This translates into CSAPPPTSGTDTQYF.

The chain joins TRBV6-6 to TRBJ2-2; D ambiguous. The CDR3 extends over 14 amino acids. V dropped 8 bases and J dropped 5 bases, with 15 bases sitting between them. The germline V gene has CDR1 MNHNY and CDR2 SVGAGI (reference sequence). CDR3 DNA sequence: TGTGCCAGCGAAAGTTCGACCGGGACCGGGGAGCTGTTTTTT. Translating it yields CASESSTGTGELFF.